Sequencing of this T cell receptor (beta chain) was carried out in a study of blood T cell repertoires in COVID-19 (dated by TCRdb to about 2020). Context from the whole study: Collaborator samples came from the United States, Italy and Spain and covered acute and convalescent phases of COVID-19. The prospective study material was composed of cDNA or gDNA derived from T cells, B-cell-depleted T cells, or PBMCs. Deeply sampled blood TCRbeta repertoires from subjects exposed to, actively infected with, or recovered from COVID-19 were included in the dataset. A freely available public database, intended as a resource for researchers studying the immune response to SARS-CoV-2, is where the repertoires were released. The samples were drawn from the first 160 participants of the ongoing ImmuneRACE study and from 950 to 1,500 subjects provided by 6 global collaborators. A de-identified subject ID, COVID-19 status, age in years and sex were almost always included in the sample metadata. Where available, HLA class I and class II types were taken from metadata supplied by the sample provider and were not determined by assay-based typing.

Whole blood was collected in K2EDTA tubes by collaborating institutions according to the institutions' own protocols. Collaborator samples were shipped for TCRbeta analysis as frozen whole blood, isolated PBMCs, or DNA extracted from either sample type. In its sample, this clone was seen a few times. What antigen it recognizes has not been identified. One end of the junction does not line up with germline, which may come from a read error. The immunoSEQ Assay, a bias-controlled multiplex PCR, was used to amplify TCRbeta CDR3 regions from genomic DNA. For the original study's pipeline: Within the assay, amplification of reference gene primers was used to estimate how many nucleated cells each sample contained. To quantify the absolute abundance of each unique TCRbeta CDR3 rearrangement, sequence reads were collapsed and filtered. For each sample, productive Simpson clonality was calculated as the square root of Simpson's diversity index over productive rearrangements. TCRdb re-hosts the immuneACCESS table, in-frame sequences only. Its copies lack some clones; in the studies checked, an unresolved V gene accounts for under half of them, and the cause for the rest is not known. That table is the source of V, J and clone size, and D and trimming were worked out from the DNA. Present in this sample are about 40,000 clones, about nine tenths of which were seen just once. Of the sample, 20% to 25% is held by the ten largest clones.

Study-level results and caveats: Clinical and demographic metadata were provided uncurated, with the amount varying by source and participant.

The CDR3 numbers 13 residues from cysteine through phenylalanine. CDR3 DNA only is kept here, 39 bases in frame from base 1. The germline V gene provides CDR1 MNHEY and CDR2 SVGEGT. The sequence was collected from a man in his fifties with active COVID-19. The sequence joins TRBV6-2 or TRBV6-3 to TRBJ1-5; the central 8 bases match TRBD1. Sample: peripheral blood. The nucleotide sequence reads as follows: TGTGCCAGCAGTTACCGCCGGGACAGGATTTCGAATTTT. Its coded protein is CASSYRRDRISNF.